A selection of T cell receptor beta chains follows, all from one sample in a study of siplizumab effects on memory and regulatory T cells. Some clones are missing from TCRdb's copy, which holds only in-frame ones; the method was immunoSEQ multiplex PCR. Of about 100,000 clones in the sample, around nine tenths were seen once. The sequenced sample consisted of non-Treg CD4+ T cells sorted from blood. The receptors come from a human donor in good health. CDR3s include the opening cysteine and the closing phenylalanine or tryptophan. The order of the fields is clone size, V gene, CDR3 length, D gene, CDR3 protein. D genes are given only for firm matches. Part of the rows lack a size; the others show once, few, many or a class for expanded clones.

clone_size: NA
v_call: TRBV19
cdr3_length: 12
d_call: NA
cdr3_aa: CASSIPAGGYTF

clone_size: NA
v_call: TRBV19
cdr3_length: 17
d_call: TRBD2
cdr3_aa: CASSIVGGRRNTGELFF

clone_size: once
v_call: TRBV2
cdr3_length: 13
d_call: NA
cdr3_aa: CASSEGGVGTQYF

clone_size: NA
v_call: TRBV7-6
cdr3_length: 14
d_call: NA
cdr3_aa: CASSSLPLVYEQYF

clone_size: NA
v_call: TRBV6-5
cdr3_length: 15
d_call: TRBD1
cdr3_aa: CASSPRTGFTDTQYF

clone_size: NA
v_call: TRBV11-2
cdr3_length: 14
d_call: NA
cdr3_aa: CASSRLAGVGEQYF

clone_size: NA
v_call: TRBV23-1
cdr3_length: 16
d_call: NA
cdr3_aa: CASSQPDNKNNQPQHF

clone_size: NA
v_call: TRBV29-1
cdr3_length: 15
d_call: TRBD1
cdr3_aa: CSVDRTGGNTGELFF

clone_size: NA
v_call: TRBV4-2
cdr3_length: 18
d_call: TRBD2
cdr3_aa: CASSQDPTSGTLPNEQFF

clone_size: NA
v_call: TRBV29-1
cdr3_length: 14
d_call: NA
cdr3_aa: CSVDGAKFYNEQFF

clone_size: NA
v_call: TRBV11-3
cdr3_length: 11
d_call: NA
cdr3_aa: CASSLVSEAFF

clone_size: NA
v_call: TRBV7-7
cdr3_length: 14
d_call: NA
cdr3_aa: CASSVHGSTDTQYF

clone_size: NA
v_call: TRBV7-9
cdr3_length: 16
d_call: TRBD1
cdr3_aa: CASSAGQGAAYNEQFF

clone_size: NA
v_call: TRBV6-6
cdr3_length: 13
d_call: NA
cdr3_aa: CASMRVGDEKLFF

clone_size: NA
v_call: TRBV19
cdr3_length: 15
d_call: NA
cdr3_aa: CASSILAGLLYEQYF

clone_size: NA
v_call: TRBV30
cdr3_length: 15
d_call: NA
cdr3_aa: CAWSEPGEGNQPQHF

clone_size: NA
v_call: TRBV5-1
cdr3_length: 14
d_call: NA
cdr3_aa: CASSLREGGETQYF

clone_size: NA
v_call: TRBV10-3
cdr3_length: 15
d_call: TRBD1
cdr3_aa: CAISPDRGVNTEAFF

clone_size: NA
v_call: TRBV5-8
cdr3_length: 16
d_call: NA
cdr3_aa: CASSLGEGRSFGEQFF

clone_size: NA
v_call: TRBV15
cdr3_length: 14
d_call: NA
cdr3_aa: CATSGGTMAYGYTF

clone_size: NA
v_call: TRBV29-1
cdr3_length: 14
d_call: TRBD1
cdr3_aa: CSAEPPDRGHEQYF

clone_size: once
v_call: TRBV7-2
cdr3_length: 15
d_call: NA
cdr3_aa: CASSLEVGNSYEQYF

clone_size: NA
v_call: TRBV25-1
cdr3_length: 14
d_call: TRBD2
cdr3_aa: CASSVASGFYEQYF

clone_size: NA
v_call: TRBV19
cdr3_length: 16
d_call: NA
cdr3_aa: CASSPLNRTPNYGYTF

clone_size: NA
v_call: TRBV29-1
cdr3_length: 14
d_call: NA
cdr3_aa: CSVDGGLITDTQYF

clone_size: NA
v_call: TRBV5-1
cdr3_length: 15
d_call: NA
cdr3_aa: CASSIAPGTNEKLFF

clone_size: NA
v_call: TRBV7-9
cdr3_length: 16
d_call: TRBD1
cdr3_aa: CASNPYTDRPQETQYF

clone_size: NA
v_call: TRBV19
cdr3_length: 14
d_call: TRBD1
cdr3_aa: CASSMQGGDETQYF

clone_size: NA
v_call: TRBV5-6
cdr3_length: 16
d_call: TRBD1
cdr3_aa: CASSPGQGGFPYEQYF

clone_size: NA
v_call: TRBV29-1
cdr3_length: 14
d_call: NA
cdr3_aa: CSAGRQGDTGELFF

clone_size: NA
v_call: TRBV30
cdr3_length: 14
d_call: TRBD1
cdr3_aa: CAGGQDSGANVLTF

clone_size: once
v_call: TRBV5-4
cdr3_length: 15
d_call: NA
cdr3_aa: CASSLEGVNSYEQYF

clone_size: NA
v_call: TRBV18
cdr3_length: 15
d_call: TRBD1
cdr3_aa: CASSPKGQGGGEQYF

clone_size: NA
v_call: TRBV27
cdr3_length: 20
d_call: TRBD2
cdr3_aa: CASSLTGTSGYLVSYNEQFF

clone_size: NA
v_call: TRBV7-9
cdr3_length: 13
d_call: NA
cdr3_aa: CASNPRGAFEQFF

clone_size: once
v_call: TRBV7-9
cdr3_length: 13
d_call: NA
cdr3_aa: CASSRQNTGELFF

clone_size: NA
v_call: TRBV10-3
cdr3_length: 14
d_call: NA
cdr3_aa: CAISDVSGSETQYF